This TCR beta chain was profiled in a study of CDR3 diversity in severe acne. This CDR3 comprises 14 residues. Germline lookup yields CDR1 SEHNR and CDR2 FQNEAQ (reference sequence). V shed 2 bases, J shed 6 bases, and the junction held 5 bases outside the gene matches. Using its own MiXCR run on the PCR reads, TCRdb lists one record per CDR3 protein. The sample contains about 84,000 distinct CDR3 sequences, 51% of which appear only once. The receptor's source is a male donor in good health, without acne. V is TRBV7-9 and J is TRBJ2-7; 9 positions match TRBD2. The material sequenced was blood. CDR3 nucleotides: TGTGCCAGCAGCTTAAGGAGCGGGAGGTCCGAGCAGTACTTC. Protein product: CASSLRSGRSEQYF.